The present T cell receptor (beta chain) was sequenced within a study of blood T cell repertoires in COVID-19. Study information: Nucleic acid was either cDNA or gDNA, and it came from T cells, B-cell-depleted T cells, or PBMCs.

Per the original methods: From reference gene primer amplification, estimates of nucleated cell counts were derived. TCRdb's table, derived via immunoSEQ multiplex PCR, lists solely in-frame clones and lacks some. V and J calls and clone size follow that table, whereas D and trimming were derived from the DNA. The sample has about 200,000 clones, 80% to 90% seen once. CDR3 length equals 17 residues. Germline assignment: CDR1 SGHKS and CDR2 YYEKEE (reference sequence). V was cut by 0 bases and J by 0 bases, with 13 bases left in between. Ages ranged from roughly 18 to 100 years, with residence in around 24 US areas.

Sequenced sample: PBMCs or T cells enriched from blood (not recorded which). The origin of this receptor is a woman in her 40s with acute COVID-19. The chain uses TRBV5-5 and TRBJ2-1, with D perhaps TRBD1 (6 bases). The CDR3 protein is CASSLDGTGSSYNEQFF. The CDR3 coding sequence is TGTGCCAGCAGCTTGGATGGCACAGGGAGCTCCTACAATGAGCAGTTCTTC. The full variable domain, completed using reference TRBV5-5 and TRBJ2-1, is DAGVTQSPTHLIKTRGQQVTLRCSPISGHKSVSWYQQVLGQGPQFIFQYYEKEERGRGNFPDRFSARQFPNYSSELNVNALLLGDSALYLCASSLDGTGSSYNEQFFGPGTRLTVL.